This is a list of T cell receptor beta chains from one sample in a study of blood T cell repertoires in COVID-19. Profiled with immunoSEQ multiplex PCR; TCRdb holds only in-frame clones, not every one. The sample records fewer than 55,000 clones, 81% being singletons. Sequences were obtained from peripheral blood. All receptors come from an elderly woman with COVID-19, enrolled during active disease. CDR3s include the opening cysteine and the closing phenylalanine or tryptophan. Each record gives: CDR3 length, V gene, J gene, D gene, clone size, CDR3 DNA, CDR3 protein. D genes are given only for firm matches. Size tells how often a clone was seen (once, few, many) or the class of an expanded clone, and some rows leave it out.

13	TRBV6-5	TRBJ1-2	.	.	TGTGCCAGCAGTTCCATCTATCAAGATGGCTACACCTTC	CASSSIYQDGYTF
14	TRBV30	TRBJ2-6	.	.	TGTGCCTGGAGGGGTAGCACTGGGGCCAACGTCCTGACTTTC	CAWRGSTGANVLTF
14	TRBV19	TRBJ1-1	.	once	TGTGCCAGTAAGGTTCCCGGACAGTACACTGAAGCTTTCTTT	CASKVPGQYTEAFF
17	TRBV18	TRBJ2-1	TRBD1	.	TGTGCCAGCTCACCCCGACAGGGGGCTTCGTCCTACAATGAGCAGTTCTTC	CASSPRQGASSYNEQFF
14	TRBV10-3	TRBJ2-5	.	.	TGTGCCATCAGTGAGAGGGGCAACAGGGATACCCAATACTTC	CAISERGNRDTQYF
17	TRBV24-1	TRBJ2-3	TRBD1	.	TGTGCCACCAGTGTAGCACAGGGGGCGTCCGGCACAGATACGCAGTATTTT	CATSVAQGASGTDTQYF
13	TRBV12-3/TRBV12-4	TRBJ1-1	.	.	TGTGCCAGCAGTTTAACTTGGAGCACTGAAGCTTTCTTT	CASSLTWSTEAFF
15	TRBV7-9	TRBJ1-1	.	.	TGTGCCAGCAGCTTTTCCGTTGCGATTGGCACTGAAGCTTTCTTT	CASSFSVAIGTEAFF
16	TRBV9	TRBJ2-1	TRBD2	once	TGTGCCAGCAGCGTAGAGAAGCGGGAGATGAGGAATGAGCAGTTCTTC	CASSVEKREMRNEQFF
14	TRBV4-1	TRBJ1-1	.	.	TGCGCCAGCAGCCAACATATGGGGGCGGCTGAAGCTTTCTTT	CASSQHMGAAEAFF
14	TRBV28	TRBJ2-1	TRBD2	.	TGTGCCAGCCTTAGCGGGGGCTTTTACAATGAGCAGTTCTTC	CASLSGGFYNEQFF
14	TRBV9	TRBJ1-1	TRBD1	few	TGTGCCAGCAGCCGACCTGGACAGGGCGGAGTAGCTTTCTTT	CASSRPGQGGVAFF
12	TRBV2	TRBJ2-3	.	.	TGTGCCAGCAGTGCCGTCAGGATAGCGCAGTATTTT	CASSAVRIAQYF
13	TRBV18	TRBJ1-2	.	.	TGTGCCAGCTCACCAGACAGGCCGAATGGCTACACCTTC	CASSPDRPNGYTF
13	TRBV7-6	TRBJ1-1	TRBD1	.	TGTGCCAGCAGCAACCGAGGGGGCGTTGAAGCTTTCTTT	CASSNRGGVEAFF
15	TRBV10-3	TRBJ1-1	TRBD1	.	TGTGCCATCAGTGCCTCAGGGGGGTCGAACACTGAAGCTTTCTTT	CAISASGGSNTEAFF
16	TRBV27	TRBJ2-3	TRBD2	few	TGTGCCAGCAGCCCCAGCGGGGGGTTAAGCACAGATACGCAGTATTTT	CASSPSGGLSTDTQYF
15	TRBV28	TRBJ2-7	TRBD1	.	TGTGCCAGCAGTTCCCCGGGACAGGGGGCGGGTGAGCAGTACTTC	CASSSPGQGAGEQYF
15	TRBV5-1	TRBJ1-1	.	.	TGCGCCAGCAGCTTGGGGCAGGCAGGGAACACTGAAGCTTTCTTT	CASSLGQAGNTEAFF
15	TRBV3-1/TRBV3-2	TRBJ2-1	.	.	TGTGCCAGCAGCCAAACGGGTGTTGAATCCAATGAGCAGTTCTTC	CASSQTGVESNEQFF
15	TRBV2	TRBJ2-7	.	.	TGTGCCAGCAGTGAAGATAGACACAATCTCTACGAGCAGTACTTC	CASSEDRHNLYEQYF
16	TRBV9	TRBJ2-2	.	few	TGTGCCAGCAGCGTAGATCTAGTTTCTCGCACCGGGGAGCTGTTTTTT	CASSVDLVSRTGELFF
16	TRBV28	TRBJ1-2	.	once	TGTGCCAACAGTTTGCCCTTGGCAGTCGATAACTATGGCTACACCTTC	CANSLPLAVDNYGYTF
12	TRBV3-1/TRBV3-2	TRBJ2-1	.	.	TGTGCCAGCAGATTGGGACGGGGGAATGAGTTCTTC	CASRLGRGNEFF
14	TRBV5-4	TRBJ2-5	.	.	TGTGCCAGCAGCTACCGGGGTGGGGTGGAGACCCAGTACTTC	CASSYRGGVETQYF
13	TRBV18	TRBJ2-7	.	.	TGTGCCAGCTCACCCGGGAGACCCTACGAGCAGTACTTC	CASSPGRPYEQYF
13	TRBV5-3	TRBJ1-6	.	once	TGTGCCAGAAGCTTAGAGGGTAATTCACCCCTCCACTTT	CARSLEGNSPLHF
14	TRBV24-1	TRBJ2-1	TRBD2	once	TGTGCCACCAGTGAGCCCGGACTAGCGGGAGGGTGGTTCTTC	CATSEPGLAGGWFF
13	TRBV11-2	TRBJ1-5	.	.	TGTGCCAGCAGCTTGGACAGAGATCAGCCCCAGCATTTT	CASSLDRDQPQHF